This note documents a single TCR beta chain sequence. Its specificity is not known. These data belong to a study of identical twins. Study results and limitations: In cord blood, abundant beta clonotypes had fewer insertions; memory showed no trend. Twin pairs had excess sharing that was weaker in beta out-of-frame sequences.

Healthy Caucasians made up all donors. Addition of a universal primer site occurred through template switching, and cDNA carried unique molecular identifiers. Each CDR3 protein gets one entry after TCRdb re-called the 5' RACE reads with MiXCR. This sample has 500,000 to 700,000 distinct CDR3 sequences, with 7.1% found just once. The CDR3 is 15 amino acids. V shed 8 bases and J 0 bases; nucleotides not matched to a gene: 7. Germline V gene lookup returns CDR1 LGHDT and CDR2 YNNKEL (reference sequence). This sample was also put to use in a study of yellow fever vaccine responses in identical twins.

The sequence derives from a woman aged 18-30 years in good health. The sample taken for sequencing was PBMCs. V gene TRBV3-1 combines with J gene TRBJ1-1; 9 bases are shared with TRBD1. The CDR3 DNA is TGTGCCAGCTCCGACGGGACAGGGTTGAACACTGAAGCTTTCTTT. Encoded protein: CASSDGTGLNTEAFF.